A single sample gave rise to the 21 T cell receptor beta chains below, sequenced in a study of PD-L1 blockade in urothelial cancer. Measured with immunoSEQ multiplex PCR; TCRdb has only the in-frame clones, and not every one. The sample shows about 95,000 clones, around 89% of them seen only once. Time point denoted: pretreatment peripheral blood. Sequencing used PBMCs, obtained around atezolizumab (anti-PD-L1) treatment. The receptors come from a man aged 60 to 69 with urothelial cancer.

V and J are TRBV18 and TRBJ2-2; TRBD1 matches 10 bases. Germline V gene lookup returns CDR1 KGHSH and CDR2 LQKENI. Trimming removed 1 base from V and 4 bases from J; junction bases left unmatched: 3. There are 16 residues in the CDR3. CDR3 region: CASSPLGTGVTGELFF. The CDR3 region has the DNA TGTGCCAGCTCACCACTCGGGACAGGGGTCACCGGGGAGCTGTTTTTT.

The rearrangement links TRBV28 to TRBJ2-5; TRBD2 matches at 10 bases. This CDR3 has 15 residues. Germline CDR1 and CDR2: MDHEN and SYDVKM. The J segment lost 4 bases and the V segment lost 4 bases, leaving 6 bases of the junction unmatched. The CDR3 loop reads CASSSLAGVVETQYF. In DNA form, the CDR3 reads TGTGCCAGCAGTTCTCTAGCGGGAGTAGTAGAGACCCAGTACTTC. Variable domain in full (rest from reference TRBV28 and TRBJ2-5): DVKVTQSSRYLVKRTGEKVFLECVQDMDHENMFWYRQDPGLGLRLIYFSYDVKMKEKGDIPEGYSVSREKKERFSLILESASTNQTSMYLCASSSLAGVVETQYFGPGTRLLVL.

V usage is TRBV6-1 and J usage is TRBJ1-6, with 7 positions matching TRBD1. Trimming cost V 0 bases and J 10 bases; bases outside gene matches: 6. This CDR3 is 15 amino acids long. Germline values: CDR1 MNHNS, CDR2 SASEGT. CDR3 sequence (DNA): TGTGCCAGCAGTGAAGCGGGGACAGTTCTCTCACCCCTCCACTTT. This codes for CASSEAGTVLSPLHF.

The V and J genes are TRBV18 and TRBJ2-3; TRBD2 agrees at 8 bases. In germline, CDR1 is KGHSH, CDR2 LQKENI. The CDR3 runs 17 residues. The V segment lost 4 bases and the J segment 1 base; nucleotides outside the gene matches: 10. This CDR3 is CASSHPVEAGGTDTQYF. The DNA for the CDR3 is TGTGCCAGCTCACACCCGGTCGAAGCGGGAGGCACAGATACGCAGTATTTT.

The chain is built from TRBV6-5 and TRBJ1-6; tentative D call: TRBD1 (5 bases). In germline, CDR1 is MNHEY, CDR2 SVGAGI. V lost 6 bases and J lost 1, with 10 bases in between. There are 15 residues in the CDR3. The CDR3 sequence is CASRPTGSYNSPLHF. As DNA, the CDR3 is TGTGCCAGCAGACCCACAGGTTCCTATAATTCACCCCTCCACTTT.

The J gene is TRBJ1-4, the V gene TRBV5-1, with D perhaps matching TRBD1 (5 bases). Trimming removed 1 base at V and 10 bases at J, with 20 bases between. The CDR3 has 16 amino acids. Germline CDR1 and CDR2: SGHRS and YFSETQ. CDR3 DNA sequence: TGCGCCAGCAGCTTGACCACCCAGGGAGGTACGGGAAAACTGTTTTTT. It codes for CASSLTTQGGTGKLFF.

The V gene is TRBV18, the J gene TRBJ2-3, with TRBD1 identical over 7 bases. This CDR3 contains 17 residues. The germline gives CDR1 KGHSH, CDR2 LQKENI. V shed 6 bases, J shed 2 bases, and the junction held 14 bases outside the gene matches. CDR3: CASSPYPGTADTDTQYF. The CDR3, as DNA: TGTGCCAGCTCGCCCTACCCCGGGACAGCCGACACAGATACGCAGTATTTT.

The chain joins TRBV19 to TRBJ1-2; 9 positions match TRBD1. With V trimmed by 4 bases and J by 1 base, 1 base remained unmatched. The germline V gene has CDR1 LNHDA and CDR2 SQIVND (reference sequence). The CDR3 runs 14 residues. CDR3 protein: CASSRDRDNYGYTF. Here the CDR3 DNA reads TGTGCCAGTAGTAGGGACAGGGATAACTATGGCTACACCTTC.

This clone occurred once. The V call is TRBV5-3, the J call TRBJ1-2; TRBD1 matches 7 bases. TRBV5-3 is an open reading frame whose function is uncertain. Trimming at V came to 3 bases and at J to 4 bases, leaving 9 bases not matched to a gene. This CDR3 has 15 amino acids. The CDR3 here is CARSSATGCSYGYTF. Written as DNA, the CDR3 is TGTGCCAGAAGCTCAGCGACAGGGTGTAGCTATGGCTACACCTTC.

The chain uses TRBV2 and TRBJ2-2; TRBD1 aligns across 7 bases. The V segment lost 6 bases and the J segment 12 bases; nucleotides outside the gene matches: 4. This CDR3 spans 11 amino acids. The germline gives CDR1 SNHLY, CDR2 FYNNEI. The CDR3 DNA reads TGTGCCAGCAGCGACAGGGACAAGCTGTTTTTT. It is translated as CASSDRDKLFF.

The chain is built from TRBV9 and TRBJ1-4; D remains ambiguous. The germline V gene encodes CDR1 SGDLS and CDR2 YYNGEE. This CDR3 contains 15 residues. The V and J ends lost 4 bases and 0 bases respectively, with 10 bases between them. The CDR3 coding sequence is TGTGCCAGCAGCCCGTCCGGGGCAACTAATGAAAAACTGTTTTTT. Protein product: CASSPSGATNEKLFF.

V and J are TRBV6-5 and TRBJ2-5; D gene unclear. This CDR3 contains 15 residues. Looked up from germline, CDR1 is MNHEY and CDR2 is SVGAGI. The V end was cut by 1 base, the J end by 0 bases, with 9 bases between. CDR3 sequence: CASSYYTDYQETQYF. DNA for the CDR3: TGTGCCAGCAGTTACTACACAGATTACCAAGAGACCCAGTACTTC.

The chain joins TRBV7-3 to TRBJ2-2; D remains unclear. The germline CDR1 and CDR2 sequences are SGHTA and FQGTGA. The V and J ends lost 1 base and 6 bases respectively, with 9 bases between them. This CDR3 has 14 amino acids. Here the CDR3 reads CASSLIMAAGELFF. The CDR3 nucleotides read TGTGCCAGCAGCTTAATAATGGCGGCCGGGGAGCTGTTTTTT.

This chain joins TRBV2 and TRBJ2-6; 8 bases map to TRBD2. CDR3 length: 16 residues. Germline loops: CDR1 SNHLY, CDR2 FYNNEI. V gave up 6 bases and J gave up 2 bases; unmatched junction bases: 6. The CDR3 is CASSERAGAGANVLTF. CDR3 nucleotide sequence: TGTGCCAGCAGCGAACGAGCGGGAGCTGGGGCCAACGTCCTGACTTTC.

The V and J genes are TRBV11-2 and TRBJ1-2; a weak D match, TRBD1 (5 bases). V lost 5 bases to trimming and J lost 5 bases, with 9 bases between them. Per germline, CDR1 SGHAT and CDR2 FQNNGV. The CDR3 is 12 residues long. The DNA of the CDR3 is TGTGCCAGCAGCGGGGGACTTTATGGCTACACCTTC. Its translation: CASSGGLYGYTF.

V and J are TRBV15 and TRBJ2-5; D possibly corresponds to TRBD2 (6 bases). Germline loops: CDR1 LNHNV, CDR2 YYDKDF (reference sequence). The CDR3 contains 15 residues. The V and J ends lost 0 bases and 3 bases respectively, with 11 bases between them. The CDR3 is CATSRDGLAKETQYF. Written as DNA, the CDR3 is TGTGCCACCAGCAGAGATGGGCTAGCGAAAGAGACCCAGTACTTC.

This chain uses TRBV28 with TRBJ1-2; D ambiguous. With 5 bases removed from V and 2 bases from J, the gap between germline ends came to 12 bases. The CDR3 length is 14 residues. Per the germline V gene, CDR1 is MDHEN and CDR2 is SYDVKM. The CDR3 DNA is TGTGCCAGCAGTCCCCTTTCAGGCAACTATGGCTACACCTTC. As protein: CASSPLSGNYGYTF.

V gene TRBV5-1 combines with J gene TRBJ2-5; 12 bases align to TRBD2. Germline CDR1 is SGHRS and CDR2 is YFSETQ. With V trimmed by 0 bases and J by 4 bases, 1 base remained unmatched. The length of the CDR3 is 15 residues. This CDR3 is CASSLELAGGETQYF. The CDR3 DNA follows: TGCGCCAGCAGCTTGGAACTAGCGGGGGGAGAGACCCAGTACTTC.

The chain employs TRBV5-5 and TRBJ2-7; D is perhaps TRBD2 (6 bases). The CDR3 runs 14 residues. Deletions cut 4 bases from V and 1 base from J, with 12 bases between. Per the germline V gene, CDR1 is SGHKS and CDR2 is YYEKEE (reference sequence). The CDR3 sequence is CASSPGGSSYEQYF. In DNA, the CDR3 is TGTGCCAGCAGCCCCGGGGGTAGTTCCTACGAGCAGTACTTC.

The rearrangement uses TRBV11-1 and TRBJ2-7; no clear D gene. CDR3 length: 12 residues. Trimming took 2 bases from V and 3 from J, leaving 5 bases between them. Germline V gene data show CDR1 as SGHAT and CDR2 as FQDESV (reference sequence). The CDR3 bases are TGTGCCAGCAGCTTAAGCAACTACGAGCAGTACTTC. It codes for CASSLSNYEQYF.

The J gene is TRBJ2-7, the V gene TRBV9, with TRBD1 identical over 7 bases. V lost 3 bases and J lost 7; bases outside the gene matches: 10. The germline CDR1 and CDR2 sequences are SGDLS and YYNGEE. The CDR3 consists of 14 residues. CDR3 protein: CASSERSSQGEQYF. The CDR3 DNA sequence: TGTGCCAGCAGCGAGAGGAGCTCACAGGGGGAGCAGTACTTC.